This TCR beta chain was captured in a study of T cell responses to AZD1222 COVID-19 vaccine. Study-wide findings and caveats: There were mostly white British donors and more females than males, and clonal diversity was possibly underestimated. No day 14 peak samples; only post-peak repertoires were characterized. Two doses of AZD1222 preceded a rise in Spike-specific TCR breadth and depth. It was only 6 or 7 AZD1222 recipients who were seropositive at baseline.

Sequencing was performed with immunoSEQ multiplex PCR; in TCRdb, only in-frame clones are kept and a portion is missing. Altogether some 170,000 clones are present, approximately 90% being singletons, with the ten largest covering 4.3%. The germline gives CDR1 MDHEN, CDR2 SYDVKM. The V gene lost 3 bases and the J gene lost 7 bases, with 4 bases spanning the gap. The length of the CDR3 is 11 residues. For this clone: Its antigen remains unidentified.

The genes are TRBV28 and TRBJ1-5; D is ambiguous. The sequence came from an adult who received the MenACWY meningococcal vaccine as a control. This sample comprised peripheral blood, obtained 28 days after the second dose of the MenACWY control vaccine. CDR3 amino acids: CASSFGQPQHF. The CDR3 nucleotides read TGTGCCAGCAGTTTTGGCCAGCCCCAGCATTTT.